The 7 T cell receptor beta chains below come from one sample, sequenced in a study of T cells in women clearing cervical HPV infection. The table came from immunoSEQ multiplex PCR; TCRdb's copy has only in-frame clones and leaves some out. The ten top clones account for about 3.7%, within a sample of about 36,000 clones. The sample was blood buffy coat. All receptors come from a woman between 18 and 75 years old with a cervical HPV16 infection that either progressed to CIN3+ or cleared (not recorded which).

Points on this clone: The CDR3 goes on 3 residues after the read ends, and that part is filled in from the germline J gene. The V gene is TRBV30, the J gene TRBJ1-1; D possibly corresponds to TRBD1 (6 bases). Per germline, CDR1 GTSNPN and CDR2 SVGIG (reference sequence). The CDR3 has 14 amino acids. Between the trimmed V and J ends, which lost 3 bases and 4 bases, there was a span of 15 bases. Partial CDR3 DNA: TGTGCCTGGAGAGAGGGGGGGTGGGGCACTGAA. Translated: CAWREGGWGTE. The CDR3 as a whole reads CAWREGGWGTEAFF. Variable domain in full (rest from reference TRBV30 and TRBJ1-1): SQTIHQWPATLVQPVGSPLSLECTVEGTSNPNLYWYRQAAGRGLQLLFYSVGIGQISSEVPQNLSASRPQDRQFILSSKKLLLSDSGFYLCAWREGGWGTEAFFGQGTRLTVV.

Regarding this clone: From the germline J gene comes the end of the CDR3, since the read stops 3 residues before it. The chain is built from TRBV5-6 and TRBJ1-1; TRBD1 might be the D (6 bases). The CDR3 runs 15 residues. The germline gives CDR1 SGHDT, CDR2 YYEEEE. Trimming removed 0 bases from V and 3 bases from J, with 12 bases in between. The covered CDR3 bases are TGTGCCAGCAGCTTGGCGGGGGGGCCCTACACTGAA. The encoded protein is CASSLAGGPYTE. In full, the CDR3 reads CASSLAGGPYTEAFF. Together with reference TRBV5-6 and TRBJ1-1, the CDR3 gives the full variable domain: DAGVTQSPTHLIKTRGQQVTLRCSPKSGHDTVSWYQQALGQGPQFIFQYYEEEERQRGNFPDRFSGHQFPNYSSELNVNALLLGDSALYLCASSLAGGPYTEAFFGQGTRLTVV.

About this clone itself: The read comes to an end 3 residues before the CDR3 does, leaving the germline J gene to fill in the end. The chain employs TRBV19 and TRBJ2-5; perhaps TRBD1 as D (6 bases). This CDR3 is 14 amino acids long. Looked up from germline, CDR1 is LNHDA and CDR2 is SQIVND (reference sequence). Trimming took off 3 bases at V and 1 base at J, with 9 bases between the two ends. This CDR3 reads CASSISGAQETQYF. CDR3 bases read: TGTGCCAGTAGTATCTCAGGGGCCCAAGAGACC.

Regarding this clone: The read halts 3 residues ahead of the CDR3 end, with the missing end drawn from the germline J gene. The chain recombines TRBV6-1 with TRBJ1-5; D may be TRBD1 (5 bases). Germline lookup yields CDR1 MNHNS and CDR2 SASEGT. The CDR3 spans 14 residues. V lost 3 bases and J 6 bases, leaving 12 bases between the germline ends. CDR3 loop: CASSEQGGFQPQHF. CDR3 DNA (partial): TGTGCCAGCAGTGAGCAGGGAGGCTTTCAGCCC.

A note on this clone: The DNA ends 3 residues before the CDR3 does, and the rest of the CDR3 is filled in from the germline J gene. This chain connects TRBV5-1 to TRBJ1-2; 8 nucleotides match TRBD1. Germline CDR1 reads SGHRS; CDR2 reads YFSETQ. Unmatched junction bases numbered 3, after V lost 4 bases and J lost 4 bases. CDR3 length: 13 residues. The CDR3 sequence: CASSDRGFYGYTF. The sequenced part of the CDR3 DNA is TGCGCCAGCAGCGACAGGGGCTTCTATGGC.

CDR3 DNA (partial): TGTGCCAGCAGCCCTTCTACAGGGGTGAACACTGAA. Translating it yields CASSPSTGVNTE. The CDR3 as a whole reads CASSPSTGVNTEAFF. This rearrangement joins TRBV7-9 to TRBJ1-1, with TRBD1 matching 7 bases. The CDR3 goes on 3 residues after the read ends, and that part is filled in from the germline J gene. Per the germline V gene, CDR1 is SEHNR and CDR2 is FQNEAQ (reference sequence). Germline trimming cut 5 bases from V and 0 bases from J; bases unmatched to any gene: 6. CDR3 length equals 15 residues. Full variable domain (rest looked up from reference TRBV7-9 and TRBJ1-1): DTGVSQNPRHKITKRGQNVTFRCDPISEHNRLYWYRQTLGQGPEFLTYFQNEAQLEKSRLLSDRFSAERPKGSFSTLEIQRTEQGDSAMYLCASSPSTGVNTEAFFGQGTRLTVV.

On this clone itself: Read data end 3 residues before the CDR3 end; the end is taken from the germline J gene. This chain joins TRBV7-9 and TRBJ1-2; possibly TRBD1 for D (5 bases). The germline CDR1 and CDR2 sequences are SEHNR and FQNEAQ (reference sequence). The CDR3 runs 14 residues. CDR3 amino acids: CASSFLDSPFGYTF. The sequenced CDR3 bases are TGTGCCAGCAGCTTCCTAGACAGTCCTTTCGGC.